A single sample is the source of the 29 T cell receptor beta chains below, sequenced in a study of blood T cell repertoires in COVID-19 (dated by TCRdb to about 2020). Library preparation used the immunoSEQ multiplex PCR assay. TCRdb provides this immuneACCESS table in a form limited to in-frame rearrangements. Some clones are lacking; in checked studies, under half of them reflect an unresolved V gene, and why the rest are absent is not known. Present in this sample are about 130,000 clones, roughly 88% of which were seen just once. 5% to 6% of the sample is in the top ten clones. Sample: peripheral blood. These TCRs come from a human donor in a cohort sampled during active COVID-19.

The chain employs TRBV24-1 and TRBJ2-3; 10 bases map to TRBD2. The CDR3 is 17 amino acids. Germline V CDR1 and CDR2: KGHDR, SFDVKD. V dropped 4 bases and J dropped 6; count of bases not matched to a gene: 12. The CDR3, as DNA: TGTGCCACCAGTGACCCAGGGCCTAGCGGGAGTTCCGATACGCAGTATTTT. Protein sequence: CATSDPGPSGSSDTQYF.

The chain combines TRBV2 with TRBJ1-1; possibly TRBD1 for D (6 bases). Trimming took off 0 bases at V and 0 bases at J, with 14 bases between the two ends. The CDR3 length is 17 residues. Germline CDR1 is SNHLY and CDR2 is FYNNEI. The CDR3 bases are TGTGCCAGCAGTGAAGCGTCTCCCGGACAGATGAACACTGAAGCTTTCTTT. This translates into CASSEASPGQMNTEAFF.

This clone came up once. The CDR3 here is CASSLVPNSNEKLFF. The CDR3 bases are TGCGCCAGCAGCTTGGTTCCGAACTCTAATGAAAAACTGTTTTTT. The chain joins TRBV5-1 to TRBJ1-4; no reliable D call. Trimming removed 0 bases from V and 3 bases from J, with 9 bases in between. The germline V gene encodes CDR1 SGHRS and CDR2 YFSETQ. The CDR3 length is 15 residues.

The gene calls are TRBV10-3 and TRBJ2-1; a weak D match, TRBD2 (6 bases). The CDR3 has 13 amino acids. Per germline, CDR1 ENHRY and CDR2 SYGVKD. Trimming stripped 1 base from V and 7 bases from J, with 8 bases between. The CDR3 DNA reads as TGTGCCATCAGTGAGTGGAGGGGTAATGAGCAGTTCTTC. This encodes CAISEWRGNEQFF.

This clone has just a few counts. The gene calls are TRBV9 and TRBJ2-7, with 7 bases fitting TRBD2. Germline loops: CDR1 SGDLS, CDR2 YYNGEE. There are 15 residues in the CDR3. J was trimmed by 2 bases and V by 5 bases; bases with no gene match: 10. CDR3 in amino acids: CASSLAAGSPYEQYF. The CDR3 nucleotides read TGTGCCAGCAGTCTAGCGGCGGGAAGCCCCTACGAGCAGTACTTC.

The chain has TRBV7-2 and TRBJ2-7; D might be TRBD1 (6 bases). Germline CDR1 SGHTA, CDR2 FQGNSA. The germline V and J ends were trimmed by 4 bases and 2 bases, with 9 bases remaining between them. This CDR3 has 13 amino acids. Here the CDR3 DNA reads TGTGCCAGCAGCTCACAGGGTCCCTACGAGCAGTACTTC. Amino acids: CASSSQGPYEQYF. The entire variable domain, with the rest obtained from reference TRBV7-2 and TRBJ2-7, is as follows: GAGVSQSPSNKVTEKGKDVELRCDPISGHTALYWYRQSLGQGLEFLIYFQGNSAPDKSGLPSDRFSAERTGGSVSTLTIQRTQQEDSAVYLCASSSQGPYEQYFGPGTRLTVT.

The chain uses TRBV29-1 and TRBJ2-3; D might be TRBD1 (6 bases). V was cut by 4 bases and J by 1 base, with 6 bases left in between. Germline CDR1 and CDR2: SQVTM and ANQGSEA. The length of the CDR3 is 12 residues. The CDR3 nucleotides are TGCAGCGTTGGGACAGGCACAGATACGCAGTATTTT. Translation gives CSVGTGTDTQYF.

The gene calls are TRBV7-9 and TRBJ2-3; 10 bases line up with TRBD2. CDR1 is SEHNR, CDR2 FQNEAQ, per germline (reference sequence). The CDR3 loop spans 17 amino acids. Germline trimming cut 2 bases from V and 5 bases from J; bases unmatched to any gene: 10. This CDR3 is CASSLTASGSLVDTQYF. The CDR3 DNA reads as TGTGCCAGCAGCTTAACGGCTAGCGGGAGCTTGGTAGATACGCAGTATTTT.

The rearrangement uses TRBV10-3 and TRBJ1-1; no definite D call. CDR3 length: 12 residues. Germline values: CDR1 ENHRY, CDR2 SYGVKD. V lost 6 bases and J 10 bases, leaving 15 bases between the germline ends. The CDR3 DNA is TGTGCCATCAGCCGAGACTGGGAGGGAGCTTTCTTT. This sequence encodes CAISRDWEGAFF.

This clone was picked up one time. The CDR3 spells CASSVAGTSGTDTQYF. The DNA of the CDR3 is TGTGCCAGCAGCGTAGCCGGGACTAGCGGCACAGATACGCAGTATTTT. This rearrangement joins TRBV9 to TRBJ2-3; 10 bases agree with TRBD2. The CDR3 length is 16 residues. With 0 bases clipped from V and 1 base from J, the junction kept 2 bases outside the gene matches. Germline lookup yields CDR1 SGDLS and CDR2 YYNGEE.

J is TRBJ1-1 and V is TRBV6-5; D gene ambiguous. Deletions cut 5 bases from V and 3 bases from J, with 10 bases between. CDR3 size: 13 residues. Germline values: CDR1 MNHEY, CDR2 SVGAGI. CDR3 in amino acids: CASSRTTHTEAFF. The CDR3, as DNA: TGTGCCAGCAGTAGGACTACCCACACTGAAGCTTTCTTT.

The chain links TRBV10-1 to TRBJ2-1; TRBD2 aligns across 8 bases. This CDR3 has 16 residues. After removal of 4 bases from V and 7 bases from J, the junction contained 12 bases not matched to a gene. CDR1 and CDR2 (germline): WNHNN, SYGVQD (reference sequence). CDR3 protein: CASSAAFSGMWNEQFF. The CDR3 region has the DNA TGCGCCAGCAGTGCCGCATTTAGCGGGATGTGGAATGAGCAGTTCTTC.

The chain employs TRBV27 and TRBJ2-7, with D tentatively TRBD2 (6 bases). Germline V gene lookup returns CDR1 MNHEY and CDR2 SMNVEV (reference sequence). This CDR3 region has 12 residues. V was clipped by 10 bases and J by 5 bases, with 15 bases between them. CDR3 nucleotides: TGTGCCACCCAGGGACTGAGAGACGAGCAGTACTTC. Translated, it gives CATQGLRDEQYF.

J is TRBJ2-7 and V is TRBV4-1; 11 bases line up with TRBD2. After removal of 4 bases from V and 5 bases from J, the junction contained 10 bases not matched to a gene. This CDR3 has 16 amino acids. The germline CDR1 and CDR2 sequences are MGHRA and YSYEKL. The CDR3 sequence is CASSPNLAGGPHEQYF. The CDR3 DNA sequence: TGCGCCAGCAGCCCAAATTTAGCGGGAGGGCCCCACGAGCAGTACTTC.

The V call is TRBV5-6, the J call TRBJ2-2; D gene ambiguous. CDR3 length: 13 amino acids. Germline V gene data show CDR1 as SGHDT and CDR2 as YYEEEE. Trimming stripped 4 bases from V and 7 bases from J, with 11 bases between. CDR3 loop: CASSRLRNGELFF. The DNA of the CDR3 is TGTGCCAGCAGCCGCCTCAGGAACGGGGAGCTGTTTTTT.

CDR3 sequence: CASSIRGASQPQHF. The CDR3 DNA follows: TGTGCCAGTAGTATTCGGGGTGCGAGTCAGCCCCAGCATTTT. The gene calls are TRBV19 and TRBJ1-5; the D is unclear. The CDR3 spans 14 residues. Trimming took 3 bases from V and 6 from J, leaving 12 bases between them. The germline gives CDR1 LNHDA, CDR2 SQIVND (reference sequence). Full variable domain (outside the CDR3, taken from reference TRBV19 and TRBJ1-5): DGGITQSPKYLFRKEGQNVTLSCEQNLNHDAMYWYRQDPGQGLRLIYYSQIVNDFQKGDIAEGYSVSREKKESFPLTVTSAQKNPTAFYLCASSIRGASQPQHFGDGTRLSIL.

This chain connects TRBV5-1 to TRBJ2-7; possible D gene TRBD2, 6 bases. The CDR3 extends over 14 amino acids. V lost 5 bases and J 5 bases, leaving 17 bases between the germline ends. Germline-derived CDR1 and CDR2 are SGHRS and YFSETQ. The CDR3 region is CASSKSGLPHEQYF. For the CDR3, the DNA is TGCGCCAGCAGTAAGTCGGGACTTCCCCACGAGCAGTACTTC.

The rearrangement links TRBV27 to TRBJ1-4, with D maybe TRBD1 (5 bases). Trimming cost V 6 bases and J 6 bases, with 14 bases left between them. This CDR3 has 14 residues. Germline lookup yields CDR1 MNHEY and CDR2 SMNVEV (reference sequence). CDR3 residues: CASSIRGLDEKLFF. CDR3 nucleotides: TGTGCCAGCAGCATTAGGGGTTTGGATGAAAAACTGTTTTTT. Full variable domain (outside the CDR3, taken from reference TRBV27 and TRBJ1-4): EAQVTQNPRYLITVTGKKLTVTCSQNMNHEYMSWYRQDPGLGLRQIYYSMNVEVTDKGDVPEGYKVSRKEKRNFPLILESPSPNQTSLYFCASSIRGLDEKLFFGSGTQLSVL.

This sequence joins TRBV6-1 and TRBJ2-3; perhaps TRBD2 as D (5 bases). CDR3 length: 14 residues. Germline CDR1 and CDR2: MNHNS and SASEGT. V was cut by 4 bases and J by 1 base, with 9 bases left in between. The CDR3 DNA is TGTGCCAGCAGTGGAGCACTAGGCACAGATACGCAGTATTTT. Translation: CASSGALGTDTQYF.

The chain is built from TRBV19 and TRBJ2-1; 7 nucleotides line up with TRBD1. The germline CDR1 and CDR2 sequences are LNHDA and SQIVND (reference sequence). V lost 3 bases to trimming and J lost 8 bases; unmatched junction nucleotides: 7. The CDR3 sequence is 14 residues long. CDR3 residues: CASSIGQGVYEQFF. CDR3 DNA sequence: TGTGCCAGTAGTATTGGCCAGGGGGTATATGAGCAGTTCTTC.

This chain connects TRBV12-3 or TRBV12-4 to TRBJ1-1, with a tentative D call TRBD1 (5 bases). The CDR3 contains 12 residues. The V and J ends lost 6 bases and 2 bases respectively, with 7 bases between them. The CDR3 coding sequence is TGTGCCAGCAGAAGGGGTAACACTGAAGCTTTCTTT. Residues: CASRRGNTEAFF.

V is TRBV24-1 and J is TRBJ2-1; 8 bases fit TRBD2. Germline V lookup: CDR1 KGHDR, CDR2 SFDVKD. This CDR3 is built from 16 residues. V trimming: 3 bases; J trimming: 4 bases; junction bases outside the gene matches: 7. For the CDR3, the DNA is TGTGCCACCAGTGATCCTCTAGCGGGTCAGTACAATGAGCAGTTCTTC. Translating it yields CATSDPLAGQYNEQFF.

Note on this clone: Its ends do not fully match the called genes, so a read error is possible. This specimen includes other DNA sequences encoding the same CDR3. This chain links TRBV19 with TRBJ2-2, with 9 positions matching TRBD1. CDR3 length equals 14 residues. Germline V gene sequence: CDR1 LNHDA, CDR2 SQIVND (reference sequence). The CDR3 bases are TGTGCTAGTAGGCTACAGGGGGCGGCCGGGGAGCTGTTTTTT. Its translation is CASRLQGAAGELFF.

The rearrangement uses TRBV27 and TRBJ2-7; TRBD1 might be the D (5 bases). Trimming removed 2 bases at V and 0 bases at J, with 17 bases between. The CDR3 has 17 residues. Germline CDR1 MNHEY, CDR2 SMNVEV (reference sequence). The CDR3 here is CASSLIGGAASSYEQYF. CDR3 bases: TGTGCCAGCAGTTTAATAGGTGGGGCAGCAAGCTCCTACGAGCAGTACTTC.

This chain joins TRBV19 and TRBJ2-7; 10 nucleotides line up with TRBD2. This CDR3 has 14 amino acids. After removal of 6 bases from V and 1 base from J, the junction contained 3 bases not matched to a gene. CDR1 is LNHDA and CDR2 is SQIVND in the germline V gene (reference sequence). Here the CDR3 reads CASSGLAESYEQYF. The CDR3 region has the DNA TGTGCCAGTAGCGGACTAGCGGAGTCCTACGAGCAGTACTTC.

The gene calls are TRBV9 and TRBJ1-6; 9 positions agree with TRBD1. The CDR3 spans 15 residues. Trimming removed 10 bases from V and 7 bases from J; junction bases left unmatched: 12. The germline V gene has CDR1 SGDLS and CDR2 YYNGEE. DNA of the CDR3: TGTGCCGCTCGCCACCGGGACAGGGTAAATTCACCCCTCCACTTT. Translation: CAARHRDRVNSPLHF.

The gene calls are TRBV10-3 and TRBJ2-3; D is unresolved. CDR1 ENHRY and CDR2 SYGVKD come from the germline V gene. V shed 8 bases and J shed 3 bases, with 9 bases lying between them. CDR3 length equals 12 residues. DNA for the CDR3: TGTGCCATCGGAGAAAATACAGATACGCAGTATTTT. Protein product: CAIGENTDTQYF.

This chain's CDR3 is CASSPQGQAYYNEQFF. In nucleotides, the CDR3 is TGTGCCAGCTCACCACAGGGACAGGCATACTACAATGAGCAGTTCTTC. J is TRBJ2-1 and V is TRBV18; 8 positions agree with TRBD1. J lost 3 bases, V lost 1 base, and 5 bases had no gene match. The CDR3 is 16 residues long. Germline-derived CDR1 and CDR2 are KGHSH and LQKENI.

This clone was counted only a few times. The V and J genes are TRBV3-1 (or the pseudogene TRBV3-2) and TRBJ2-3; D possibly corresponds to TRBD1 (6 bases). Germline V gives CDR1 LGHDT, CDR2 YNNKEL (reference sequence). The CDR3 is made up of 15 amino acids. With 1 base removed from V and 1 base from J, the gap between germline ends came to 9 bases. The CDR3: CASSQVGGGTDTQYF. As DNA, the CDR3 is TGTGCCAGCAGCCAAGTTGGGGGCGGCACAGATACGCAGTATTTT.